Sequencing of this T cell receptor beta chain was carried out in a study of T cell responses to AZD1222 COVID-19 vaccine. CDR3 length: 15 amino acids. Trimming took 4 bases from V and 1 from J; bases not matched to a gene: 6. Germline V gene lookup returns CDR1 PRHDT and CDR2 FYEKMQ (reference sequence). TCRdb keeps only in-frame clones here, not all; method: immunoSEQ multiplex PCR. This sample has over 200,000 clones, with roughly 94% found just once. Remarks on this clone: Its antigen remains unidentified.

Study-wide results and caveats: Regions 160-218 and 743-854 held dominance among vaccine-associated CD4 TCRs, which spanned spike.

Source: peripheral blood, taken 28 days after the second dose of the MenACWY control vaccine. The sequence derives from an adult who received the MenACWY meningococcal vaccine as a control. This sequence joins TRBV13 and TRBJ2-5, with TRBD1 matching over 7 bases. The CDR3 loop reads CASSSRQGSQETQYF. The CDR3 bases are TGTGCCAGCAGCTCAAGACAGGGATCCCAAGAGACCCAGTACTTC. Full variable domain (outside the CDR3, taken from reference TRBV13 and TRBJ2-5): AAGVIQSPRHLIKEKRETATLKCYPIPRHDTVYWYQQGPGQDPQFLISFYEKMQSDKGSIPDRFSAQQFSDYHSELNMSSLELGDSALYFCASSSRQGSQETQYFGPGTRLLVL.